The 3 T cell receptor beta chains presented below share a single source sample, sequenced in a study of T cells in Graves' hyperthyroidism and ophthalmopathy. Template material for amplifying TCR beta CDR3 regions consisted of RNA transcripts. TCR CDR3 underwent first-round RT-PCR with the HTBI primer set. TCRdb redid the calling of the multiplex PCR reads with MiXCR, one entry per CDR3 protein. The sample records more than 300,000 distinct CDR3 sequences, about a sixth being singletons. Sequences were obtained from blood. Every receptor here comes from a woman in her thirties with Graves' hyperthyroidism that later progressed to Graves' ophthalmopathy.

This clonotype turned up a few times. V and J are TRBV19 and TRBJ1-1, with D tentatively TRBD1 (5 bases). The CDR3 has 11 amino acids. Germline-derived CDR1 and CDR2 are LNHDA and SQIVND (reference sequence). Trimming took 5 bases from V and 10 from J, leaving 11 bases between them. The CDR3: CASSPGGRAFF. CDR3 DNA sequence: TGTGCCAGTAGTCCGGGGGGGAGAGCTTTCTTT.

V gene TRBV6-1 combines with J gene TRBJ2-5; 12 nucleotides align to TRBD2. The J segment lost 5 bases and the V segment lost 6 bases, leaving 13 bases of the junction unmatched. CDR3 length: 17 residues. Germline V lookup: CDR1 MNHNS, CDR2 SASEGT. CDR3 coding DNA: TGTGCCAGCAGCCCTAGCGGGGGGGCCCAAGGACGGGAGACCCAGTACTTC. This encodes CASSPSGGAQGRETQYF.

As concerns this clonotype: The germline gene is not matched at one end of the junction; a read error may be the cause. The V gene is TRBV20-1, the J gene TRBJ2-5; 11 bases match TRBD2. Germline-derived CDR1 and CDR2 are DFQATT and SNEGSKA (reference sequence). The length of the CDR3 is 18 residues. The CDR3 coding sequence is TGCAGTGCTAGGCCACTAACTAGCGGGGGCCCGCGCCAAGAGACCCACTACTTC. It is translated as CSARPLTSGGPRQETHYF.